This passage covers 21 T cell receptor beta chains from one sample sequenced in a study of control samples from healthy donors and cancer patients. Some clones are missing from TCRdb's copy, which holds only in-frame ones; the method was immunoSEQ multiplex PCR. This table has about 170,000 clones, around nine tenths appearing once. What was sequenced was blood. The receptors here all came from a woman aged 30 to 39 in good health.

The genes are TRBV6-1 and TRBJ2-3; D may be TRBD2 (7 bases). This CDR3 spans 14 amino acids. V dropped 3 bases and J dropped 4 bases, with 11 bases sitting between them. Germline V CDR1 and CDR2: MNHNS, SASEGT. CDR3 in amino acids: CASSDRGGADTQYF. The DNA of the CDR3 is TGTGCCAGCAGTGACAGGGGAGGGGCAGATACGCAGTATTTT.

The chain combines TRBV2 with TRBJ1-4; D is possibly TRBD1 (5 bases). V dropped 2 bases and J dropped 12 bases, with 16 bases sitting between them. This CDR3 contains 14 residues. From germline, CDR1 is SNHLY and CDR2 FYNNEI. The CDR3 loop reads CASSEFPGRLQLFF. As DNA, the CDR3 is TGTGCCAGCAGTGAATTTCCAGGGCGACTGCAACTGTTTTTT. Filled out from reference TRBV2 and TRBJ1-4, the complete variable domain reads EPEVTQTPSHQVTQMGQEVILRCVPISNHLYFYWYRQILGQKVEFLVSFYNNEISEKSEIFDDQFSVERPDGSNFTLKIRSTKLEDSAMYFCASSEFPGRLQLFFGSGTQLSVL.

The count of this clone is one. This chain connects TRBV5-1 to TRBJ2-7; a possible D gene is TRBD1 (5 bases). The ends were cut back, 1 base at V and 3 bases at J, with 8 bases in the middle. This CDR3 contains 13 residues. Germline assignment: CDR1 SGHRS and CDR2 YFSETQ. DNA of the CDR3: TGCGCCAGCAGCTTGCGACAGAGCTACGAGCAGTACTTC. Its translation: CASSLRQSYEQYF.

The chain recombines TRBV28 with TRBJ2-7, with D possibly matching TRBD1 (6 bases). The germline V and J ends were trimmed by 7 bases and 2 bases, with 15 bases remaining between them. The germline CDR1 and CDR2 sequences are MDHEN and SYDVKM. The CDR3 is made up of 14 amino acids. CDR3 protein: CASTQMGQPYEQYF. CDR3 DNA sequence: TGTGCCAGCACCCAAATGGGACAACCCTACGAGCAGTACTTC. Together with reference TRBV28 and TRBJ2-7, the CDR3 gives the full variable domain: DVKVTQSSRYLVKRTGEKVFLECVQDMDHENMFWYRQDPGLGLRLIYFSYDVKMKEKGDIPEGYSVSREKKERFSLILESASTNQTSMYLCASTQMGQPYEQYFGPGTRLTVT.

J is TRBJ1-1 and V is TRBV10-3; the D gene is possibly TRBD1 (5 bases). V was pared by 5 bases and J by 7 bases, with 20 bases between. Germline CDR1 is ENHRY and CDR2 is SYGVKD. This CDR3 is 15 amino acids long. The CDR3 region has the DNA TGTGCCATCAGTCCATCATCTGCGCGGGGGGGTGAAGCTTTCTTT. Its translation is CAISPSSARGGEAFF.

This chain uses TRBV7-2 with TRBJ2-3; 10 nucleotides align to TRBD2. V lost 2 bases and J lost 0; bases outside the gene matches: 2. There are 16 residues in the CDR3. Per germline, CDR1 SGHTA and CDR2 FQGNSA. Written as DNA, the CDR3 is TGTGCCAGCAGCTTAACTAGCGGGGCTAGCACAGATACGCAGTATTTT. Its translation is CASSLTSGASTDTQYF.

The chain couples TRBV19 to TRBJ1-1; 9 nucleotides match TRBD1. Germline V lookup: CDR1 LNHDA, CDR2 SQIVND (reference sequence). The CDR3 totals 15 residues. V shed 6 bases, J shed 1 base, and the junction held 6 bases outside the gene matches. CDR3 sequence: CASSIPGQGNTEAFF. CDR3 DNA: TGTGCCAGTAGCATTCCGGGACAGGGGAACACTGAAGCTTTCTTT.

Here the CDR3 reads CASSSDSYGYTF. The CDR3 nucleotides are TGTGCCAGCAGCTCCGACAGCTATGGCTACACCTTC. The chain recombines TRBV7-9 with TRBJ1-2, with D possibly matching TRBD1 (5 bases). V was clipped by 4 bases and J by 4 bases, with 7 bases between them. The CDR3 spans 12 residues. Germline lookup yields CDR1 SEHNR and CDR2 FQNEAQ (reference sequence).

The CDR3 loop reads CASSLRAEKYSNQPQHF. The CDR3 nucleotides are TGTGCCAGCAGTTTAAGAGCAGAAAAATATAGCAATCAGCCCCAGCATTTT. The chain couples TRBV27 to TRBJ1-5; D is unclear. Germline CDR1 and CDR2: MNHEY and SMNVEV (reference sequence). This CDR3 is 17 amino acids long. V lost 2 bases to trimming and J lost 0 bases, with 14 bases between them.

The rearrangement joins TRBV9 to TRBJ1-3; no reliable D call. Germline V CDR1 and CDR2: SGDLS, YYNGEE. This CDR3 region has 19 residues. Trimming left V 3 bases short and J 0 bases short, with 22 bases between. CDR3 sequence: CASSASRVSTRGSGNTIYF. DNA for the CDR3: TGTGCCAGCAGCGCGTCCCGTGTGTCTACCCGGGGCTCTGGAAACACCATATATTTT.

The gene calls are TRBV9 and TRBJ2-2; 9 nucleotides align to TRBD2. The CDR3 covers 15 residues. After removal of 10 bases from V and 7 bases from J, the junction contained 14 bases not matched to a gene. CDR1 is SGDLS, CDR2 YYNGEE, per germline. CDR3 coding DNA: TGTGCCCGCCGCGGCGCGGGGGGGCTAATCGGGGAGCTGTTTTTT. It yields the protein CARRGAGGLIGELFF.

The chain recombines TRBV3-1 (or the pseudogene TRBV3-2) with TRBJ2-2; possible D gene TRBD2, 6 bases. This CDR3 region has 14 residues. The ends were cut back, 1 base at V and 6 bases at J, with 9 bases in the middle. From germline, CDR1 is LGHDT and CDR2 YNNKEL (reference sequence). CDR3 in amino acids: CASSQGLGPGELFF. CDR3 bases: TGTGCCAGCAGCCAAGGACTAGGGCCCGGGGAGCTGTTTTTT.

The chain combines TRBV6-5 with TRBJ2-2; D unclear. Trimming stripped 2 bases from V and 2 bases from J, with 0 bases between. The CDR3 totals 12 residues. Germline lookup yields CDR1 MNHEY and CDR2 SVGAGI. CDR3 in amino acids: CASSYNTGELFF. The DNA for the CDR3 is TGTGCCAGCAGTTACAACACCGGGGAGCTGTTTTTT.

The chain uses TRBV20-1 and TRBJ2-1; D gene uncertain. V lost 7 bases, J lost 6 bases, and 10 bases lay in between. Germline V gene lookup returns CDR1 DFQATT and CDR2 SNEGSKA (reference sequence). The CDR3 length is 11 residues. The CDR3 spells CSESVGNEQFF. CDR3 nucleotide sequence: TGCAGTGAAAGCGTGGGCAATGAGCAGTTCTTC.

DNA for the CDR3: TGTGCCAGCTCCCATGACAGCAAACATTACGAGCAGTACTTC. Its protein product is CASSHDSKHYEQYF. The chain carries TRBV18 and TRBJ2-7; possible D gene TRBD1, 5 bases. V was cut by 6 bases and J by 4 bases, with 16 bases left in between. The CDR3 extends over 14 amino acids. Germline V gives CDR1 KGHSH, CDR2 LQKENI.

The chain couples TRBV9 to TRBJ1-2; the D is unclear. Germline CDR1 SGDLS, CDR2 YYNGEE. V shed 0 bases and J shed 5 bases, with 17 bases lying between them. This CDR3 has 16 amino acids. CDR3 sequence: CASSVDAGSGLYGYTF. CDR3 nucleotide sequence: TGTGCCAGCAGCGTAGATGCGGGCAGTGGGTTGTATGGCTACACCTTC.

The chain links TRBV5-8 to TRBJ1-2; D is perhaps TRBD1 (6 bases). The V gene lost 4 bases and the J gene lost 5 bases, with 15 bases spanning the gap. This CDR3 has 14 residues. Germline CDR1 is SGHTS and CDR2 is YDEGEE. In nucleotides, the CDR3 is TGTGCCAGCAGCCTCGGACAGCAGGGGTATGGCTACACCTTC. This codes for CASSLGQQGYGYTF.

The gene calls are TRBV28 and TRBJ1-6; D is perhaps TRBD1 (5 bases). CDR1 is MDHEN and CDR2 is SYDVKM in the germline V gene. Trimming removed 7 bases at V and 7 bases at J, with 20 bases between. This CDR3 has 16 amino acids. CDR3 coding DNA: TGTGCCAGCACCGAAACCTGGGCAGGGCAAAATTCACCCCTCCACTTT. Protein sequence: CASTETWAGQNSPLHF. Filled out from reference TRBV28 and TRBJ1-6, the complete variable domain reads DVKVTQSSRYLVKRTGEKVFLECVQDMDHENMFWYRQDPGLGLRLIYFSYDVKMKEKGDIPEGYSVSREKKERFSLILESASTNQTSMYLCASTETWAGQNSPLHFGNGTRLTVT.

This clone has just one count. The gene calls are TRBV3-1 (or the pseudogene TRBV3-2) and TRBJ2-7; D is possibly TRBD2 (6 bases). Trimming shortened V by 5 bases and J by 2 bases, and 19 bases separated the two germline ends. The CDR3 covers 16 residues. CDR1 LGHDT and CDR2 YNNKEL come from the germline V gene (reference sequence). For the CDR3, the DNA is TGTGCCAGCAGCTCCACCCGCACTAGCAGTACCTACGAGCAGTACTTC. This codes for CASSSTRTSSTYEQYF.

This chain connects TRBV5-1 to TRBJ2-3; TRBD2 aligns across 8 bases. The V segment lost 4 bases and the J segment 4 bases; nucleotides outside the gene matches: 8. CDR1 and CDR2 from the germline V gene are SGHRS and YFSETQ. CDR3 size: 15 residues. The CDR3 nucleotides are TGCGCCAGCAGCCCGGAGGGACTAGTGGCAGATACGCAGTATTTT. It yields the protein CASSPEGLVADTQYF.

This rearrangement joins TRBV9 to TRBJ1-4, with TRBD1 as a possible D gene (6 bases). The V end lost 3 bases, the J end lost 13 bases, and 19 bases lay between the germline ends. CDR3 length: 14 amino acids. Germline lookup yields CDR1 SGDLS and CDR2 YYNGEE. The CDR3 nucleotides read TGTGCCAGCAGCGCGGGGGAGGGGGTCCAGAGACTGTTTTTT. Translation: CASSAGEGVQRLFF. The full variable domain, in which reference TRBV9 and TRBJ1-4 provide the parts outside the CDR3, is DSGVTQTPKHLITATGQRVTLRCSPRSGDLSVYWYQQSLDQGLQFLIQYYNGEERAKGNILERFSAQQFPDLHSELNLSSLELGDSALYFCASSAGEGVQRLFFGSGTQLSVL.